This T cell receptor beta chain emerged from a study of cytomegalovirus exposure and HLA in healthy donors. Regarding the study as a whole: In vitro assays verified that a few CMV-associated chains recognized CMV antigens specifically. Association with HLA alleles at 0.05 false discovery rate was found for approximately 18,000 TCR beta sequences in a later analysis.

The sample holds one count of this clone. Its antigen is not identified. 13 Jbeta primers and 60 Vbeta primers were used for the PCR. TCRdb keeps only in-frame clones here, not all; method: immunoSEQ multiplex PCR. The table shows approximately 140,000 clones, with approximately 71% occurring only once. The CDR3 totals 13 residues. Trimming removed 2 bases at V and 10 bases at J, with 9 bases between. CDR1 is MNHNS and CDR2 is SASEGT in the germline V gene. The rearrangement joins TRBV6-1 to TRBJ1-6, with D perhaps matching TRBD1 (5 bases). The sample consisted of PBMCs. The receptor was derived from a woman aged 50 to 60 in good health and CMV-seronegative. The CDR3 spells CASSESRVSPLHF. The CDR3 DNA is TGTGCCAGCAGTGAATCCAGGGTGTCACCCCTCCACTTT.